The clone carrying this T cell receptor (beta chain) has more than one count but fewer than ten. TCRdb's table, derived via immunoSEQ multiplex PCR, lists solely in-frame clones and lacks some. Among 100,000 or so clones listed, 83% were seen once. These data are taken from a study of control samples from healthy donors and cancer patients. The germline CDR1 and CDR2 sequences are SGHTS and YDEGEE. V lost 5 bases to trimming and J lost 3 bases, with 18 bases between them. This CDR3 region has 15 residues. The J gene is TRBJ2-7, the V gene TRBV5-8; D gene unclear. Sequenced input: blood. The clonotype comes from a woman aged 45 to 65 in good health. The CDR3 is CASSQHRVQNYEQYF. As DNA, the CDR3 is TGTGCCAGCAGTCAACACCGGGTCCAGAACTACGAGCAGTACTTC.